The 30 T cell receptor beta chains below were found in one sample sequenced in a study of Graves' ophthalmopathy and Graves' hyperthyroidism. Amplified TCR beta CDR3 regions were obtained using RNA transcripts as template. An initial RT-PCR round employing HTBI primers preceded a second-round multiplex PCR. Each CDR3 protein is one row after TCRdb ran MiXCR on the multiplex PCR reads. The sample lists around 1.1 million distinct CDR3 sequences, 35% to 40% occurring once. The sample was peripheral blood or thyroid tissue (not recorded which). All receptors derive from an adult man with Graves' hyperthyroidism.

In its sample, this clonotype was seen many times. The rearrangement uses TRBV29-1 and TRBJ2-7, with TRBD1 matching over 8 bases. Trimming at V came to 0 bases and at J to 6 bases, leaving 16 bases not matched to a gene. Germline V gene lookup returns CDR1 SQVTM and CDR2 ANQGSEA. The CDR3 is 17 amino acids. DNA of the CDR3: TGCAGCGTTGAAGAGACAGACAGGGGCTCGGTACTTTCCGAGCAGTACTTC. This sequence encodes CSVEETDRGSVLSEQYF.

CDR3 coding DNA: TGCGCCAGCAGTTTTGGACTAGTGGTTTCTATGGGTTCCTACGAGCAGTACTTC. Protein product: CASSFGLVVSMGSYEQYF. The J gene is TRBJ2-7, the V gene TRBV5-1; TRBD2 agrees at 7 bases. With V trimmed by 5 bases and J by 1 base, 18 bases remained unmatched. The length of the CDR3 is 18 residues. Germline V gene lookup returns CDR1 SGHRS and CDR2 YFSETQ.

The rearrangement links TRBV4-3 to TRBJ2-7; a possible D gene is TRBD2 (7 bases). Germline CDR1 and CDR2: LGHNA and YSLEER. The CDR3 runs to 20 residues. The V end lost 0 bases, the J end lost 1 base, and 25 bases lay between the germline ends. The DNA for the CDR3 is TGCGCCAGCAGCCAAGATATTGGGGGGGCACTGCAACGATGGTCCTACGAGCAGTACTTC. It codes for CASSQDIGGALQRWSYEQYF.

This clonotype was found many times. The J gene is TRBJ1-6, the V gene TRBV4-2; 7 bases agree with TRBD1. The CDR3 length is 16 residues. With V trimmed by 1 base and J by 4 bases, 4 bases remained unmatched. Looked up from germline, CDR1 is LGHNA and CDR2 is YNFKEQ. This CDR3 is CASSQAGTVYNSPLHF. The CDR3 nucleotides read TGTGCCAGCAGCCAAGCCGGGACAGTTTATAATTCACCCCTCCACTTT.

This clonotype has just one count. The chain uses TRBV7-9 and TRBJ2-2; 10 nucleotides line up with TRBD2. V shed 10 bases, J shed 6 bases, and the junction held 14 bases outside the gene matches. CDR3 size: 16 residues. Germline loops: CDR1 SEHNR, CDR2 FQNEAQ (reference sequence). CDR3 loop: CAISYSTSGRAGELFF. The CDR3 region has the DNA TGTGCCATCAGTTACTCGACCAGCGGGAGGGCCGGGGAGCTGTTTTTT.

The rearrangement links TRBV9 to TRBJ1-1; 7 positions agree with TRBD1. The CDR3 is 13 amino acids. Trimming at V came to 5 bases and at J to 5 bases, leaving 6 bases not matched to a gene. Germline lookup yields CDR1 SGDLS and CDR2 YYNGEE. The DNA for the CDR3 is TGTGCCAGCAGGATCAGGGGGGATACTGAAGCTTTCTTT. The encoded protein is CASRIRGDTEAFF. Drawing the rest from reference TRBV9 and TRBJ1-1, the complete variable domain is DSGVTQTPKHLITATGQRVTLRCSPRSGDLSVYWYQQSLDQGLQFLIQYYNGEERAKGNILERFSAQQFPDLHSELNLSSLELGDSALYFCASRIRGDTEAFFGQGTRLTVV.

This clonotype was counted at least ten times. The chain links TRBV6-5 to TRBJ1-1; D might be TRBD1 (6 bases). V shed 2 bases and J shed 0 bases, with 7 bases lying between them. Germline loops: CDR1 MNHEY, CDR2 SVGAGI. There are 14 residues in the CDR3. The CDR3 DNA follows: TGTGCCAGCAGTTACGGACAGTTGAACACTGAAGCTTTCTTT. This translates into CASSYGQLNTEAFF.

In this sample, this clonotype turned up many times. This chain uses TRBV7-4 with TRBJ1-6, with D perhaps matching TRBD1 (5 bases). Germline V CDR1 and CDR2: SGHVT, SQSDAQ. The CDR3 consists of 15 residues. Trimming cost V 2 bases and J 8 bases, with 13 bases left between them. The CDR3 reads CASSLFPKGDSPLHF. The CDR3 DNA reads as TGTGCCAGCAGCTTATTTCCCAAAGGGGATTCACCCCTCCACTTT.

This clonotype has at least ten counts. In nucleotides, the CDR3 is TGTGCCAGCACCACCTTAGACAGGCTTAATTCACCCCTCCACTTT. Translating gives CASTTLDRLNSPLHF. V gene TRBV12-3 or TRBV12-4 combines with J gene TRBJ1-6, with D maybe TRBD1 (6 bases). This CDR3 has 15 amino acids. V was clipped by 7 bases and J by 6 bases, with 16 bases between them.

There are many counts of this clonotype. This chain links TRBV7-8 with TRBJ2-7; no definite D call. V was clipped by 10 bases and J by 5 bases, with 21 bases between them. The CDR3 totals 14 residues. Looked up from germline, CDR1 is SGHVS and CDR2 is FQNEAQ. The CDR3 nucleotides are TGTGCCACCTCGGTAGGAATAGCAATCAACGAGCAGTACTTC. It codes for CATSVGIAINEQYF.

V is TRBV5-1 and J is TRBJ2-5, with D perhaps TRBD1 (5 bases). V was shortened by 3 bases and J by 7 bases, with 10 bases between the two germline ends. Germline V CDR1 and CDR2: SGHRS, YFSETQ. The CDR3 totals 12 residues. Here the CDR3 reads CASSWKGVTQYF. CDR3 bases: TGCGCCAGCAGCTGGAAAGGGGTGACCCAGTACTTC.

This clonotype was observed at least ten times. The chain carries TRBV20-1 and TRBJ2-5; no firm D call. This CDR3 spans 14 amino acids. Germline V gene lookup returns CDR1 DFQATT and CDR2 SNEGSKA (reference sequence). V lost 3 bases to trimming and J lost 0 bases, with 11 bases between them. The CDR3 here is CSASSGSNQETQYF. CDR3 nucleotide sequence: TGCAGTGCTAGTTCCGGGTCCAACCAAGAGACCCAGTACTTC.

The CDR3 DNA follows: TGTGCCAGCAGCTTAGAACAGGGGGGCACCATATATTTT. Protein sequence: CASSLEQGGTIYF. V gene TRBV7-6 combines with J gene TRBJ1-3; 8 bases align to TRBD1. This CDR3 is 13 amino acids long. The ends lost 1 base at V and 9 bases at J; junction bases unmatched: 2. CDR1 and CDR2 (germline): SGHVS, FNYEAQ.

This clonotype was seen many times. The V and J genes are TRBV19 and TRBJ2-5; D is unclear. The CDR3 sequence is 13 residues long. Per the germline V gene, CDR1 is LNHDA and CDR2 is SQIVND (reference sequence). V was trimmed by 5 bases and J by 2 bases, leaving 9 bases between them. The CDR3 here is CASSASEQETQYF. The CDR3 region has the DNA TGTGCCAGTAGTGCGTCGGAGCAAGAGACCCAGTACTTC.

The genes are TRBV10-3 and TRBJ1-2; 7 nucleotides align to TRBD1. Germline V gives CDR1 ENHRY, CDR2 SYGVKD. Trimming took 6 bases from V and 8 from J; bases not matched to a gene: 9. The length of the CDR3 is 13 residues. The CDR3, as DNA: TGTGCCATCAGCCAAAGAGGGGGACAGGGCTACACCTTC. Residues: CAISQRGGQGYTF.

This clonotype was found many times. This sequence joins TRBV27 and TRBJ1-5; perhaps TRBD1 as D (6 bases). The germline V gene has CDR1 MNHEY and CDR2 SMNVEV (reference sequence). This CDR3 region has 12 residues. V lost 8 bases and J 3 bases, leaving 8 bases between the germline ends. The CDR3 region has the DNA TGTGCCAGCGGACAGTTCAATCAGCCCCAGCATTTT. Protein: CASGQFNQPQHF.

The gene calls are TRBV4-1 and TRBJ2-5, with 7 bases that match TRBD2. The CDR3 loop spans 16 amino acids. V shed 1 base, J shed 0 bases, and the junction held 5 bases outside the gene matches. Per germline, CDR1 MGHRA and CDR2 YSYEKL. The CDR3 region has the DNA TGCGCCAGCAGCCAAGGTGGGGGGGTCTACCAAGAGACCCAGTACTTC. It is translated as CASSQGGGVYQETQYF.

This clonotype has more than one count but fewer than ten. The chain uses TRBV30 and TRBJ1-3; D remains unclear. The CDR3 totals 14 residues. Germline assignment: CDR1 GTSNPN and CDR2 SVGIG (reference sequence). Trimming pared 4 bases from V and 0 bases from J, leaving 10 bases between. In DNA, the CDR3 is TGTGCCTGGATTCCACCCTACTCTGGAAACACCATATATTTT. Its translation is CAWIPPYSGNTIYF.

In its sample, this clonotype was seen many times. The rearrangement uses TRBV5-1 and TRBJ1-2, with D possibly matching TRBD1 (6 bases). The V gene's germline CDR1 is SGHRS and CDR2 YFSETQ. This CDR3 is built from 13 residues. Trimming pared 4 bases from V and 2 bases from J, leaving 9 bases between. The CDR3 sequence: CASSDQGNYGYTF. The CDR3 nucleotides are TGCGCCAGCAGCGATCAGGGGAACTATGGCTACACCTTC.

The V gene is TRBV4-1, the J gene TRBJ2-2; 7 nucleotides agree with TRBD1. V trimming: 1 base; J trimming: 8 bases; junction bases outside the gene matches: 1. This CDR3 region has 13 residues. CDR1 and CDR2 (germline): MGHRA, YSYEKL. The CDR3 is CASSQGDRGELFF. CDR3 sequence (DNA): TGCGCCAGCAGCCAAGGGGACAGAGGGGAGCTGTTTTTT.

A few counts support this clonotype. The rearrangement joins TRBV5-8 to TRBJ2-5; TRBD2 matches at 8 bases. The trim removed 6 bases at V and 5 bases at J, leaving 12 bases unmatched. This CDR3 contains 15 residues. The germline CDR1 and CDR2 sequences are SGHTS and YDEGEE. The CDR3 reads CASNPDGRARETQYF. DNA for the CDR3: TGTGCCAGCAACCCGGACGGGAGGGCCCGGGAGACCCAGTACTTC.

Worth noting for this clonotype: One base away lies a much larger clone, so this may be a sequencing read error. The CDR3 here is CASRAMRGGANVLAF. The DNA for the CDR3 is TGTGCCAGTAGGGCCATGAGAGGGGGGGCCAACGTCCTGGCTTTC. This chain uses TRBV19 with TRBJ2-6; D possibly corresponds to TRBD2 (7 bases). The CDR3 length is 15 residues. Per the germline V gene, CDR1 is LNHDA and CDR2 is SQIVND (reference sequence).

A note on this clonotype: This may come from a read error, since a much larger clone is one base off. The chain combines TRBV30 with TRBJ1-1; D possibly corresponds to TRBD1 (5 bases). V dropped 1 base and J dropped 12 bases, with 12 bases sitting between them. The CDR3 extends over 11 amino acids. Germline V gives CDR1 GTSNPN, CDR2 SVGIG (reference sequence). The CDR3 sequence is CAWSGGTVPFF. The CDR3 DNA reads as TGTGCCTGGAGTGGAGGGACGGTACCTTTCTTT.

The chain employs TRBV28 and TRBJ2-7; 7 bases are shared with TRBD1. This CDR3 region has 16 residues. Germline values: CDR1 MDHEN, CDR2 SYDVKM. V was clipped by 4 bases and J by 0 bases; unmatched bases: 9. The CDR3 is CASSSGTALNSYEQYF. The DNA for the CDR3 is TGTGCCAGCAGTTCAGGGACAGCACTAAACTCCTACGAGCAGTACTTC.

This clonotype was recorded at least ten times. The rearrangement links TRBV7-2 to TRBJ2-7, with D uncertain. The germline CDR1 and CDR2 sequences are SGHTA and FQGNSA. Trimming removed 2 bases at V and 6 bases at J, with 14 bases between. This CDR3 comprises 14 residues. The CDR3 is CASSLSPRPIEQYF. The CDR3 coding sequence is TGTGCCAGCAGCTTAAGTCCTCGGCCTATCGAGCAGTACTTC.

Only one count was recorded for this clonotype. The genes are TRBV7-3 and TRBJ2-5; D is unclear. The CDR3 has 12 amino acids. V lost 7 bases to trimming and J lost 4 bases, with 10 bases between them. Germline CDR1 and CDR2: SGHTA and FQGTGA. CDR3 protein: CASTTTGETQYF. Here the CDR3 DNA reads TGTGCCAGCACCACAACCGGAGAGACCCAGTACTTC.

The table lists this clonotype with many counts. The V gene is TRBV19, the J gene TRBJ1-1; TRBD1 might be the D (6 bases). CDR1 is LNHDA and CDR2 is SQIVND in the germline V gene (reference sequence). V was cut by 7 bases and J by 1 base, with 13 bases left in between. The CDR3 loop spans 14 amino acids. The DNA for the CDR3 is TGTGCCAGTATCCTAGGCAGGGGGAACACTGAAGCTTTCTTT. It codes for CASILGRGNTEAFF.

This clonotype was counted many times. This chain uses TRBV29-1 with TRBJ2-5; a weak D match, TRBD2 (5 bases). Trimming took 4 bases from V and 0 from J, leaving 6 bases between them. CDR1 is SQVTM, CDR2 ANQGSEA, per germline. This CDR3 is 12 amino acids long. CDR3 amino acids: CSVAGNQETQYF. Written as DNA, the CDR3 is TGCAGCGTTGCCGGGAACCAAGAGACCCAGTACTTC.

This clonotype appeared many times. The chain links TRBV7-9 to TRBJ2-5; 9 bases fit TRBD1. CDR3 size: 14 residues. The junction had 3 bases not matched to a gene; V was cut back by 2 bases and J by 5 bases. Germline V gene data show CDR1 as SEHNR and CDR2 as FQNEAQ (reference sequence). The CDR3 DNA reads TGTGCCAGCAGCTTAACAGGGGGCATGGAGACCCAGTACTTC. Translated: CASSLTGGMETQYF.

This clonotype was seen many times. The chain recombines TRBV6-2 or TRBV6-3 with TRBJ1-6; a weak D match, TRBD1 (6 bases). CDR1 and CDR2 from the germline V gene are MNHEY and SVGEGT. Trimming stripped 6 bases from V and 8 bases from J, with 14 bases between. The CDR3 contains 14 residues. The CDR3 sequence: CASSQQGLDSPLHF. CDR3 bases: TGTGCCAGCAGCCAACAGGGCCTGGATTCACCCCTCCACTTT.